Below, 16 T cell receptor beta chains from the same sample are listed, as sequenced in a study of cytomegalovirus exposure and HLA in healthy donors (dated by TCRdb to between 2016 and 2019). The library was built by means of the immunoSEQ multiplex PCR assay. For the multiplex PCR, a mixture combining 60 forward primers for TCR Vbeta segments and 13 reverse primers for TCR Jbeta segments was used. The table was pulled from immuneACCESS by TCRdb, which kept in-frame rearrangements only. Such tables lose some clones; where checked, under half of the loss comes from unresolved V genes, and the rest has no known cause. The sample table contains around 33,000 clones; only one count was recorded for 90% of them. Clones ranked in the top ten supply roughly 2.5% of the sample. Sample: PBMCs. The origin of the receptors is a woman aged 18-29 years in good health and CMV-seronegative.

The chain uses TRBV27 and TRBJ1-2, with 12 positions matching TRBD1. Per germline, CDR1 MNHEY and CDR2 SMNVEV (reference sequence). This CDR3 region has 12 residues. V was clipped by 9 bases and J by 6 bases; unmatched bases: 2. CDR3 sequence: CARRDRGHGYTF. CDR3 nucleotide sequence: TGTGCCAGAAGGGACAGGGGGCATGGCTACACCTTC.

Concerning this clone itself: Its ends do not fully match the called genes, so a read error is possible. This chain connects TRBV9 to TRBJ2-3, with 10 nucleotides matching TRBD2. From germline, CDR1 is SGDLS and CDR2 YYNGEE. This CDR3 contains 15 residues. The CDR3 sequence: CASSAGLANTDTQCF. The DNA for the CDR3 is TGTGCCAGCAGCGCGGGACTAGCGAATACAGATACGCAGTGTTTT.

This chain links TRBV27 with TRBJ1-1; 8 bases are a match to TRBD1. The V and J ends lost 3 bases and 4 bases, in that order; junction bases with no gene match: 13. CDR1 MNHEY and CDR2 SMNVEV come from the germline V gene (reference sequence). This CDR3 is built from 17 residues. CDR3 DNA sequence: TGTGCCAGCAGTTTGGGACTCCCCAGGGGGCCAGGCACTGAAGCTTTCTTT. Its protein is CASSLGLPRGPGTEAFF.

The chain links TRBV4-1 to TRBJ2-1; TRBD2 is a possible D gene (6 bases). V lost 2 bases, J lost 0 bases, and 14 bases lay in between. In germline, CDR1 is MGHRA, CDR2 YSYEKL. The CDR3 is 17 residues long. The CDR3 region is CASSQRLDLSSYNEQFF. Here the CDR3 DNA reads TGCGCCAGCAGCCAACGACTAGACCTTAGCTCCTACAATGAGCAGTTCTTC.

This rearrangement joins TRBV5-1 to TRBJ2-5; 10 bases align to TRBD2. Trimming took 0 bases from V and 5 from J; bases not matched to a gene: 7. Germline loops: CDR1 SGHRS, CDR2 YFSETQ. This CDR3 region has 16 residues. The CDR3 DNA reads TGCGCCAGCAGCTTGGGAACCAGCGGGAGGGAGGAGACCCAGTACTTC. Translating it yields CASSLGTSGREETQYF.

The chain carries TRBV2 and TRBJ2-1; D gene unclear. This CDR3 is built from 15 residues. V was trimmed by 1 base and J by 0 bases, leaving 7 bases between them. Per germline, CDR1 SNHLY and CDR2 FYNNEI. CDR3 loop: CASSEGTFSYNEQFF. Here the CDR3 DNA reads TGTGCCAGCAGTGAAGGCACTTTCTCCTACAATGAGCAGTTCTTC.

The gene calls are TRBV27 and TRBJ1-2; maybe TRBD1 (6 bases). Trimming took off 5 bases at V and 4 bases at J, with 17 bases between the two ends. Per the germline V gene, CDR1 is MNHEY and CDR2 is SMNVEV (reference sequence). The CDR3 spans 15 residues. The CDR3 region has the DNA TGTGCCAGCAGTCCTCACAGGGAGGGCAGCTATGGCTACACCTTC. This sequence encodes CASSPHREGSYGYTF.

The genes are TRBV30 and TRBJ2-5; D is possibly TRBD1 (6 bases). V lost 3 bases to trimming and J lost 3 bases, with 17 bases between them. This CDR3 contains 15 residues. Germline V gene sequence: CDR1 GTSNPN, CDR2 SVGIG (reference sequence). The CDR3 reads CAWRRPDSPKETQYF. The DNA for the CDR3 is TGTGCCTGGAGACGCCCGGACAGCCCAAAAGAGACCCAGTACTTC.

CDR3 coding DNA: TGTGCCAGCAGCCGGTGGACTAGTCCGAACGAGCAGTACTTC. Translating it yields CASSRWTSPNEQYF. The chain uses TRBV7-8 and TRBJ2-7; TRBD2 matches 7 bases. Unmatched junction bases numbered 9, after V lost 5 bases and J lost 5 bases. CDR1 SGHVS and CDR2 FQNEAQ come from the germline V gene. CDR3 length equals 14 residues.

Here the CDR3 DNA reads TGTGCCAGCAGTACTGCCAGGGGTTCAGGAGAGACCCAGTACTTC. Its protein is CASSTARGSGETQYF. The chain recombines TRBV28 with TRBJ2-5; perhaps TRBD1 as D (6 bases). The germline V and J ends were trimmed by 5 bases and 4 bases, with 17 bases remaining between them. The CDR3 consists of 15 residues. Germline V CDR1 and CDR2: MDHEN, SYDVKM.

The chain's CDR3 is CASRPHPEQPQHF. CDR3 DNA: TGCGCCAGCAGGCCCCATCCGGAGCAGCCCCAGCATTTT. The V gene is TRBV23-1, the J gene TRBJ1-5; no reliable D call. TRBV23-1 belongs to the ORF category, with a function that is uncertain. V lost 6 bases and J lost 7, with 13 bases in between. CDR3 size: 13 residues.

J is TRBJ1-2 and V is TRBV30; TRBD1 aligns across 7 bases. Trimming at V came to 2 bases and at J to 4 bases, leaving 4 bases not matched to a gene. The germline CDR1 and CDR2 sequences are GTSNPN and SVGIG (reference sequence). The CDR3 runs to 13 residues. The CDR3 spells CAWSQDRAYGYTF. The DNA of the CDR3 is TGTGCCTGGAGTCAAGACAGGGCCTATGGCTACACCTTC.

The chain is built from TRBV28 and TRBJ2-2, with 7 bases matching TRBD1. CDR1 and CDR2 from the germline V gene are MDHEN and SYDVKM. This CDR3 contains 13 residues. CDR3 residues: CAEQGRNTGELFF. DNA for the CDR3: TGTGCAGAACAGGGGAGGAACACCGGGGAGCTGTTTTTT.

The chain couples TRBV7-6 to TRBJ2-3; weak D call: TRBD2 (5 bases). The V end lost 3 bases, the J end lost 11 bases, and 15 bases lay between the germline ends. Per germline, CDR1 SGHVS and CDR2 FNYEAQ. The CDR3 sequence is 13 residues long. CDR3 nucleotide sequence: TGTGCCAGCAGCTTTGGACTGGGGTACGGGCAGTATTTT. Its protein product is CASSFGLGYGQYF.

V usage is TRBV6-6 and J usage is TRBJ1-4; 8 positions match TRBD1. This CDR3 has 16 amino acids. The V gene's germline CDR1 is MNHNY and CDR2 SVGAGI (reference sequence). V dropped 6 bases and J dropped 2; count of bases not matched to a gene: 8. CDR3 sequence: CASRSTGGRTNEKLFF. DNA for the CDR3: TGTGCCAGCAGATCTACAGGGGGAAGGACTAATGAAAAACTGTTTTTT.

The chain's CDR3 is CASRTSGQKLYEQYF. The CDR3 coding sequence is TGTGCCAGCAGAACCTCGGGACAGAAACTCTACGAGCAGTACTTC. The rearrangement uses TRBV28 and TRBJ2-7, with TRBD1 matching over 7 bases. Germline V CDR1 and CDR2: MDHEN, SYDVKM. With V trimmed by 6 bases and J by 3 bases, 11 bases remained unmatched. The CDR3 length is 15 residues.